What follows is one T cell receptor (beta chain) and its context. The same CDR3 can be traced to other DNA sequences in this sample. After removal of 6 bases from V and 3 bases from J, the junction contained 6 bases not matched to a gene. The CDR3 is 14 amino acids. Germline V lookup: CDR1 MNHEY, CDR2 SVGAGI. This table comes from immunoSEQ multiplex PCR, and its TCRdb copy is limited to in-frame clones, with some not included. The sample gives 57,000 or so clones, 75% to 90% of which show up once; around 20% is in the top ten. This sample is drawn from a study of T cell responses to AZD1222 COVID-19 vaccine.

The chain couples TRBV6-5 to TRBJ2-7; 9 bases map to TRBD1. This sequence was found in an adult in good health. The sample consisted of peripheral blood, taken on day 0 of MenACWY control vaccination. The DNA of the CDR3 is TGTGCCAGCAGGCAGGGACAGGGTGTCTACGAGCAGTACTTC. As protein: CASRQGQGVYEQYF.